This paragraph reports one TCR beta chain. Flow cytometry was used to check the purity of CD4+ and CD8+ cells, which had been isolated by positive magnetic bead selection. The data originate from a study of somatic mutations in cytotoxic T cells in rheumatoid arthritis. Across the study: Sorted by flow to nearly 100% purity were some V beta antibody-stained T-cell populations, including V beta1+ cells sequenced for TCRB.

Germline CDR1 and CDR2: LGHNA and YNFKEQ. V shed 0 bases, J shed 5 bases, and the junction held 4 bases outside the gene matches. The CDR3 is 15 amino acids. Authors' methods: In patients, CD8+ clones bigger than 1% rarely had the same sequence as a published virus-specific TCRB. Assay: immunoSEQ multiplex PCR; the TCRdb copy retains only in-frame clones and omits some. That table is the source of V, J and clone size, and D and trimming were worked out from the DNA. Of 10,000 or so clones listed, approximately 80% are singletons. The TCR originated in an adult with rheumatoid arthritis. Input material: CD8+ T cells sorted from blood. The chain employs TRBV4-2 and TRBJ2-1; TRBD1 matches at 7 bases. DNA of the CDR3: TGTGCCAGCAGCCAAGACAAGGGGGCCGACAATGAGCAGTTCTTC. Translating gives CASSQDKGADNEQFF.